In its sample, the clone carrying this T cell receptor (beta chain) was seen a few times. Its antigen is undetermined. The sample originates from a study of naive and memory T cell subsets. V lost 2 bases and J lost 4, with 15 bases in between. CDR1 and CDR2 from the germline V gene are KGHSH and LQKENI. CDR3 length: 16 amino acids. Study-level points and caveats: Possibly reflecting memory cells re-expressing CD45RA, a few larger clonotypes occurred in naive repertoires, especially CD8.

An equimolar mix of two oligonucleotides served as the beta constant-region primer for TRBC1 and TRBC2. Nested alpha and beta constant-region primers with the SP2 primer drove four PCR rounds on ligated cDNA. TCRdb re-called the UMI-ligation and nested PCR reads through MiXCR, storing one row per CDR3 protein. The table shows tens of thousands of distinct CDR3 sequences, with 11% occurring only once. The chain uses TRBV18 and TRBJ1-5; D is ambiguous. The material sequenced was naive CD4+ T cells from blood. The clonotype was recovered from a human donor in good health. CDR3 in amino acids: CASSPTNSVGNQPQHF. In DNA form, the CDR3 reads TGTGCCAGCTCACCAACAAACAGTGTCGGTAATCAGCCCCAGCATTTT.